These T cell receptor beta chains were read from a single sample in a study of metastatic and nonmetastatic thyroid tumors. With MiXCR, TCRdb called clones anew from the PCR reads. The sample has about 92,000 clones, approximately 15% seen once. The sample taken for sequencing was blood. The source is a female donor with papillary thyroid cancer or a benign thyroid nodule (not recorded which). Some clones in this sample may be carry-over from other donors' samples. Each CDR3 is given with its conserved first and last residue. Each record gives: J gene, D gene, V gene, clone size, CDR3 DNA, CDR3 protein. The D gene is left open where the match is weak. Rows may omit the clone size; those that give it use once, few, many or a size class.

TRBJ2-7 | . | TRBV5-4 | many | TGTGCCAGCAGCTTGGGACTTGGCGGGCGTCTCGAGCACGAGCAGTACTTC | CASSLGLGGRLEHEQYF
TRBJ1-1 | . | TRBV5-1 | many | TGCGCCAGCAGTACGGGACGCGGGAACACTGAAGCTTTCTTT | CASSTGRGNTEAFF
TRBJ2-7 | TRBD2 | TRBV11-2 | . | TGTGCCAGCAGCTTAGACCATCTAGCGGGAGGTCAATACGAGCAGTACTTC | CASSLDHLAGGQYEQYF
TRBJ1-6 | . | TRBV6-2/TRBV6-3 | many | TGTGCCAGCAGGGATCCCGGGCGGGGGAATTCACCCCTCCACTTT | CASRDPGRGNSPLHF
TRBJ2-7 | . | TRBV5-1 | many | TGCGCCAGCAGCTTGGCGGGACGTGAGCAGTACTTC | CASSLAGREQYF
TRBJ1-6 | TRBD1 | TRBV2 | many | TGTGCCAGCAGTGAGGTTGGGACAGGGCTTAATTCACCCCTCCACTTT | CASSEVGTGLNSPLHF
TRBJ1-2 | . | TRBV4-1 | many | TGCGCCAGCAGCCAAGATGTTTGGAACTATGGCTACACCTTC | CASSQDVWNYGYTF
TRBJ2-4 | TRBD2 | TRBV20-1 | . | TGCAGTGCTGCCGGACTAGCGGAAAACATTCAGTACTTC | CSAAGLAENIQYF
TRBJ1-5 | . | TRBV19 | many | TGTGCCAGTAGGCCGGCAGGGGGCAATCAGCCCCAGCATTTT | CASRPAGGNQPQHF
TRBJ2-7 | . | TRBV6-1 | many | TGTGCCAGCAGTTTTGGGGGGCGATTCTACGAGCAGTACTTC | CASSFGGRFYEQYF
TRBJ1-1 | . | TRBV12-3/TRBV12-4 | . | TGTGCCAGCAGTGCACAGTGGTCTTTGAACACCGAAGCTTTCTTT | CASSAQWSLNTEAFF
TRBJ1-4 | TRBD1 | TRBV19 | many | TGTGCCAGTAGGAGGGGGACAGGGCGTGAAGAAAAACTGTTTTTT | CASRRGTGREEKLFF
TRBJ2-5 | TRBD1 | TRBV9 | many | TGTGCCAGCAGCGTGGGGGACAGGGGTTTAGAGACCCAGTACTTC | CASSVGDRGLETQYF
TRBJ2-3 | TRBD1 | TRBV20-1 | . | TGCAGTGCTGGACAGGGAATGCCCACAGATACGCAGTATTTT | CSAGQGMPTDTQYF
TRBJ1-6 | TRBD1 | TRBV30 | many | TGTGCCTGGAGTGTACAGGGGGCCGGGAGTTCACCCCTCCACTTT | CAWSVQGAGSSPLHF
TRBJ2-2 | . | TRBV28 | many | TGTGCCAGCAGCCCTCTCAGAATTACAGGGTACGGGGAGCTGTTTTTT | CASSPLRITGYGELFF
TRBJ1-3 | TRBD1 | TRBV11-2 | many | TGTGCCAGCAGCTTTGGCCAGACAGGGTTGTATTTT | CASSFGQTGLYF
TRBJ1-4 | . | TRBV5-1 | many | TGCGCCAGCAGCCGGACGGCCTCTAATGAAAAACTGTTTTTT | CASSRTASNEKLFF
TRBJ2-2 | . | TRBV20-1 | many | TGCAGTGCTGAGGGGGGGCTTAACACCGGGGAGCTGTTTTTT | CSAEGGLNTGELFF
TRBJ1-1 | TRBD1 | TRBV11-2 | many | TGTGCCAGCAGCTCGTACGGGACAGAGAACACTGAAGCTTTCTTT | CASSSYGTENTEAFF
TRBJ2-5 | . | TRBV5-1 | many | TGCGCCAGCAGCTTGGGACAGGAGGGGACCCAGTACTTC | CASSLGQEGTQYF
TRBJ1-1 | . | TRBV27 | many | TGTGCCAGCAGTTTGTCGGGACTACAAGCCACTGAAGCTTTCTTT | CASSLSGLQATEAFF
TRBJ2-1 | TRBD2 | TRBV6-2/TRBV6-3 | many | TGTGCCAGCAGTTACTCGAGTACCGGGACTAGCGGGGTACTTTCCAATGAGCAGTTCTTC | CASSYSSTGTSGVLSNEQFF
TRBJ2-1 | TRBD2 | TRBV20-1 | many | TGCAGTGCTAGTTTGCTAGCGGGGGCCTACAATGAGCAGTTCTTC | CSASLLAGAYNEQFF
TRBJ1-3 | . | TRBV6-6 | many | TGTGCCAGCAGTTACAAAGTCGGCAACACCATATATTTT | CASSYKVGNTIYF
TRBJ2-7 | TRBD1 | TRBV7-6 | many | TGTGCCAGCAGCTTTAAAACCGTCGGGACAGGGGGCGTCCCCTACGAGCAGTACTTC | CASSFKTVGTGGVPYEQYF
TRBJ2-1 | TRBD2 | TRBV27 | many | TGTGCCAGCAAGGGACTAGCGGGGTCCTCCTACAATGAGCAGTTCTTC | CASKGLAGSSYNEQFF
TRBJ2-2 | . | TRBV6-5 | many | TGTGCCAGCAGTTACTTAGGCCCGAAAGGGGGCGGGGAGCTGTTTTTT | CASSYLGPKGGGELFF
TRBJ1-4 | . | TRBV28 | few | TGTGCCAGCATCCCCCTTAGACAGATGGGGGAAAACCTGTTTTTT | CASIPLRQMGENLFF
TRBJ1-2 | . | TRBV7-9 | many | TGTGCCAGCAGCCACGGACAGACTTATGGCTACACCTTC | CASSHGQTYGYTF
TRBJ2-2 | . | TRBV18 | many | TGTGCCAGCTCACCACCGAACAGGTACAACGGGGAGCTGTTTTTT | CASSPPNRYNGELFF
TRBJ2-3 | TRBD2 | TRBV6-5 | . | TGTGCCAGCAGTTACTTTAGCGGGGAAATCACGAAGCATACGCAGTATTTT | CASSYFSGEITKHTQYF
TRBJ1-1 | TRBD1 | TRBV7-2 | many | TGTGCCAGCAGCATCGGGACAGGGATCCCAGAGGAAGCTTTCTTT | CASSIGTGIPEEAFF
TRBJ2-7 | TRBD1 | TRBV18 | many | TGTGCCAGCTCACCTCGGGACAGGGGAACCTACGAGCAGTACTTC | CASSPRDRGTYEQYF